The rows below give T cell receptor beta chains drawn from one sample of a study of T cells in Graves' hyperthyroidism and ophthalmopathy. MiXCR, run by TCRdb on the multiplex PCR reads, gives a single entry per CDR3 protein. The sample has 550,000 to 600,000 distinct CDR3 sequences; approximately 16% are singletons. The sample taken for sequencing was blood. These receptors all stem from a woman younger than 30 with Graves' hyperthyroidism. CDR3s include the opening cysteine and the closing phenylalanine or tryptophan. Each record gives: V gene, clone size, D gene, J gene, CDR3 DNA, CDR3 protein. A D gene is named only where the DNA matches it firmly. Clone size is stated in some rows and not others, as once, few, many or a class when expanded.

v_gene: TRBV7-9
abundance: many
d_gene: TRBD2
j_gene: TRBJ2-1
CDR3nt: TGTGCCAGCAGCCCGGGGGAGGGTAGCTCCTACAATGAGCAGTTCTTC
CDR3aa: CASSPGEGSSYNEQFF

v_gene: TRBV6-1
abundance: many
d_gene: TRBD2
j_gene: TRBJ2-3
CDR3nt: TGTGCCAGCAGTCCAATTAGCGGGAAGAGCACAGATACGCAGTATTTT
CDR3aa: CASSPISGKSTDTQYF

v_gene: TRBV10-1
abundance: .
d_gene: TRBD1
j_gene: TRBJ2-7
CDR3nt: TGCGCCAGCAGTGAGGGGGACAGGGGAAGCTCCTACGAGCAGTACTTC
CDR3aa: CASSEGDRGSSYEQYF

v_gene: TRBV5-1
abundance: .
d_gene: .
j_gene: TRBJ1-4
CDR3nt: TGCGCCAGCAGCTTGGGGGGAAATAATGAAAAACTGTTTTTT
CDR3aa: CASSLGGNNEKLFF

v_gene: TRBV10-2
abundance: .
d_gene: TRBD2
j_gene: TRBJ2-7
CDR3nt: TGCGCCAGCAGGAAACCGGGACTAGCGGGAGGGTACGAGCAGTACTTC
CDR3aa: CASRKPGLAGGYEQYF

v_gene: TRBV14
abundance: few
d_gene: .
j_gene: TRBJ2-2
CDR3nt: TGTGCCAGCAGCCTTCGACACACCGGGGAGCTGTTTTTT
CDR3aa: CASSLRHTGELFF

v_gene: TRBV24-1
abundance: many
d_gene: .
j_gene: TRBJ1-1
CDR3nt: TGTGCCACCAGTGATCCGTCGGATAACACTGAAGCTTTCTTT
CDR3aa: CATSDPSDNTEAFF

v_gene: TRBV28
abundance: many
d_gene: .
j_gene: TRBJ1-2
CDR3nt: TGTGCCGCCACGGACTTAGAGGGCTACACCTTC
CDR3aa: CAATDLEGYTF

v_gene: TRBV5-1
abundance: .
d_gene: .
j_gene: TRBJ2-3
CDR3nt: TGCGCCAGCGGCTCCGTCACCACCTGGGGGGATACGCAGTATTTT
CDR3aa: CASGSVTTWGDTQYF

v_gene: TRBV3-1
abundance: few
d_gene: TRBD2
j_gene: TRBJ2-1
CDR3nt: TGTGCCAGCAGCCAAGCGGCGACTAGCGGCCAACGGCGGTTCTTC
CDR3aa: CASSQAATSGQRRFF

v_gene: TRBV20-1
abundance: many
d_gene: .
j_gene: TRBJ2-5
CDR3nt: TGCAGTGCTTCGGAGACTAGGGAGACCCAGTACTTC
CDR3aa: CSASETRETQYF

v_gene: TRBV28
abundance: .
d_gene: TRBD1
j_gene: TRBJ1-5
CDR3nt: TGTGCCAGCAGTCCCCCGGCAGGGGGAGGCAATCAGCCCCAGCATTTT
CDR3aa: CASSPPAGGGNQPQHF

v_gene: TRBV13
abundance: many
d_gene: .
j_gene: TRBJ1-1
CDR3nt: TGTGCCAGCAGCCCAAACGCAAGGAACACTGAAGCTTTCTTT
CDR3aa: CASSPNARNTEAFF

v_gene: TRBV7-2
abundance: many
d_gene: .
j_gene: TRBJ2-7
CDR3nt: TGTGCCAGCAGCTTAGACTGGCGTCAAAGCTACGAGCAGTACTTC
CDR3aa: CASSLDWRQSYEQYF

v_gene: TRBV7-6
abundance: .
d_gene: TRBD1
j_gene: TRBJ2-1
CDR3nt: TGTGCCAGCAGCTTAGGGCAGACAGGGGTCCACGACAATGAGCAGTTCTTC
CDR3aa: CASSLGQTGVHDNEQFF

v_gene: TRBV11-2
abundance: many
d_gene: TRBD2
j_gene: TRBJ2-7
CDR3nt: TGTGCCAGCAGCTTAGAAAGCGGGAGTAGATACGAGCAGTACTTC
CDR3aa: CASSLESGSRYEQYF

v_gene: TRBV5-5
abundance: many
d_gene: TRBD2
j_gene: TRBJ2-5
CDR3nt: TGTGCCAGCAGCTTGGTGGCAAACAGGCGGGGGTCCCAGTACTTC
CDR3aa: CASSLVANRRGSQYF

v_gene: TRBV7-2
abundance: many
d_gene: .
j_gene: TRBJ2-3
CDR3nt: TGTGCCAGCAGCTTAGTGTGGGGGAAAACAGATACGCAGTATTTT
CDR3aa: CASSLVWGKTDTQYF

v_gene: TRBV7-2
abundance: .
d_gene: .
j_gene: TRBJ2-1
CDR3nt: TGTGCCAGCACCAACTGGGGGCTCAATGAGCAGTTCTTC
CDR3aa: CASTNWGLNEQFF

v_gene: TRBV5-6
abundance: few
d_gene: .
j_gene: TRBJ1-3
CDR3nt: TGTGCCACCTCCTTTAGCTCTGGAAACACCATATATTTT
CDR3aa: CATSFSSGNTIYF

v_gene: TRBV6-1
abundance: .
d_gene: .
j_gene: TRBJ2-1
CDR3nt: TGTGCCAGCAGTCACATGGGAAACTATGAGGAGCAGTTCTTC
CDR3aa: CASSHMGNYEEQFF

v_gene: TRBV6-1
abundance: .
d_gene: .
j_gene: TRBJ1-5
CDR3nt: TGTGCCAGCGGCTTGGGGAGCAATCAGCCCCAGCATTTT
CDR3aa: CASGLGSNQPQHF

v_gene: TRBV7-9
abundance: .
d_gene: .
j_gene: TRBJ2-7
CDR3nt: TGTGCCAGCAGCACGGACAGAGCCTACGAGCAGTACTTC
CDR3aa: CASSTDRAYEQYF

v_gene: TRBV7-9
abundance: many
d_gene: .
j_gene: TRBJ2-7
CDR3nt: TGTGCCAGCAGCTCCATAGGGAACGAGGTTTCGTTCTCCTACGAGCAGTACTTC
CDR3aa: CASSSIGNEVSFSYEQYF

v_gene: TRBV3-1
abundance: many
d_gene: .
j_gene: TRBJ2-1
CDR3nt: TGTGCCAGCAGCCAAGAAGGGGAGCAGTTCTTC
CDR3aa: CASSQEGEQFF

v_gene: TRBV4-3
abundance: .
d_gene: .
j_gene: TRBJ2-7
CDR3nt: TGCGCCAGCAGCCAAGGCTCGGGCATCCAAACCTCCTACGAGCAGTACTTC
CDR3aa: CASSQGSGIQTSYEQYF

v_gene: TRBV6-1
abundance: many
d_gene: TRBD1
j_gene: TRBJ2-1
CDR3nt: TGTGCCAGCAGTATGACAGGGGGATACAATGAGCAGTTCTTC
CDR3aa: CASSMTGGYNEQFF

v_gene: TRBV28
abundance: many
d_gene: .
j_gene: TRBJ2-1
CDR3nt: TGTGCCAGCAACCCCCGGGGGACAAGTCCCTACAATGAGCAGTTCTTC
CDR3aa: CASNPRGTSPYNEQFF

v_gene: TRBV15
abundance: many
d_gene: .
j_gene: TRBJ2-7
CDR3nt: TGTGCCACCAGTAATAGGGCTCGGGATTCCTACGAGCAGTACTTC
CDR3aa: CATSNRARDSYEQYF

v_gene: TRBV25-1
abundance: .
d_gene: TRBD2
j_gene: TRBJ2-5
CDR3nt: TGTGCCAGCAGAACCACTAGCGAACAAGAGACCCAGTACTTC
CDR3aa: CASRTTSEQETQYF

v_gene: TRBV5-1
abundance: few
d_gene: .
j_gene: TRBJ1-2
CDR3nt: TGCGCCAGCAGCTTACCAAGGACAGCAACTTTCGATCATGGATATTATGGCTACACCTTC
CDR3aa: CASSLPRTATFDHGYYGYTF

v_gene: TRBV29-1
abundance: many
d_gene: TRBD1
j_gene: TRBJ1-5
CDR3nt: TGCAGCGTCGTGGGGAGGGGGCTTCAGCCCCAGCATTTT
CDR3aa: CSVVGRGLQPQHF

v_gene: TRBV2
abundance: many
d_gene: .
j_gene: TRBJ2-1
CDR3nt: TGTGCCAGCAGCGGTAAACTACAGAATGAGCAGTTCTTC
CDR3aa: CASSGKLQNEQFF

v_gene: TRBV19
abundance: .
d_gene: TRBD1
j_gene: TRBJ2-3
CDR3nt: TGTGCCAGTAGTACCCGGACAGGGATCTCAGATACGCAGTATTTT
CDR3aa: CASSTRTGISDTQYF

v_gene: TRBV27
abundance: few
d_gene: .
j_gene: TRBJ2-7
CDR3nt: TGTGCCAGCAGTTTTATTCCCGGGGAAATCGGAAACGAGCAGTACTTC
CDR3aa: CASSFIPGEIGNEQYF

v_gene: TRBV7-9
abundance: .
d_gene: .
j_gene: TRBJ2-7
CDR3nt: TGTGCCAGCAGCTTAGGTAGCAGGGCTCGTGACCACGAGCAGTACTTC
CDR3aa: CASSLGSRARDHEQYF

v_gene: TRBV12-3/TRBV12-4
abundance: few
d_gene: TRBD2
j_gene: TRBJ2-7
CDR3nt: TGTGCCAGCAGTCCGGGACTAGCGGATACCTACGAGCAGTACTTC
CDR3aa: CASSPGLADTYEQYF

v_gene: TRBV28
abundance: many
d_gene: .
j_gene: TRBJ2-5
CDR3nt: TGTGCCAGCCGCCCCTGGCGAGGGAGGGAGACCCAGTACTTC
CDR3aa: CASRPWRGRETQYF

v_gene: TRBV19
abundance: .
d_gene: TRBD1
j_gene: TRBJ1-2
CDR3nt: TGTGCCAGTAGTATTCAACAGGGGGCTGGCTACACCTTC
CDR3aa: CASSIQQGAGYTF

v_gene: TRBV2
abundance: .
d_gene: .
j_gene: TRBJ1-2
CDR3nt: TGTGCCAGCCCCACGATGACTAACTATGGCTACACCTTC
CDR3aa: CASPTMTNYGYTF

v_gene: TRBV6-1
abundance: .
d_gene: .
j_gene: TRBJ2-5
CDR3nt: TGTGCCAGCAGCCCGGGACCTCACGGGGTGACCCAGTACTTC
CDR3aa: CASSPGPHGVTQYF

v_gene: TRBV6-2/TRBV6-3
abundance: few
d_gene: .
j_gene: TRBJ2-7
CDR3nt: TGTGCCAGCAGTTACAGTGGGGGCCTCTACGAGCAGTACTTC
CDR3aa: CASSYSGGLYEQYF

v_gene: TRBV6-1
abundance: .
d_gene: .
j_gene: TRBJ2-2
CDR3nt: TGTGCCAGCATAGGGCCAGGGGACACCGGGGAGCTGTTTTTT
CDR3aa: CASIGPGDTGELFF

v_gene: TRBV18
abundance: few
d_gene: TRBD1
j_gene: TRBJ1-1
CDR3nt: TGTGCCAGCTCGGCCGGGACAGGGGACGCTGAAGCTTTCTTT
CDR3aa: CASSAGTGDAEAFF

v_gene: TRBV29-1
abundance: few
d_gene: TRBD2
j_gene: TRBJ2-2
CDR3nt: TGCAGCGTTCCTGCGGGGGGCAGCACCGGGGAGCTGTTTTTT
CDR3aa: CSVPAGGSTGELFF

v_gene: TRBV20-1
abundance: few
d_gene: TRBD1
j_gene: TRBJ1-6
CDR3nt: TGCAGTGCTAGAGCCGGGACAGATAATTCACCCCTCCACTTT
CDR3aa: CSARAGTDNSPLHF

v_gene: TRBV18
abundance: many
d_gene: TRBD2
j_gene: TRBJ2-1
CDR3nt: TGTGCCAGCTCACCACCTAGCGGGAGCCACAATGAGCAGTTCTTC
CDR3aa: CASSPPSGSHNEQFF

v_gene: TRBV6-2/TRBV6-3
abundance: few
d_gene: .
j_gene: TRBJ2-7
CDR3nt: TGTGCCAGCAGTTACTCGGAGGCTCCCTACGAGCAGTACTTC
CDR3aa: CASSYSEAPYEQYF

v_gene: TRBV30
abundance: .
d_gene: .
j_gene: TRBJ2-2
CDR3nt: TGTGCCTGGAGCGCCGGGTTGAACACCGGGGAGCTGTTTTTT
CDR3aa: CAWSAGLNTGELFF

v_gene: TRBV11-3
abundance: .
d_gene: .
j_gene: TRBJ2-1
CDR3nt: TGTGCCAGCAGCCCAAAGGAGCGGACGGAGCAGTTCTTC
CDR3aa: CASSPKERTEQFF

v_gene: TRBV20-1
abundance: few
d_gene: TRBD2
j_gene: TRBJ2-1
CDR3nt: TGCAGTGCTAGATTTCCAGGACTAGCGGGAGTGAATGAGCAGTTCTTC
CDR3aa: CSARFPGLAGVNEQFF

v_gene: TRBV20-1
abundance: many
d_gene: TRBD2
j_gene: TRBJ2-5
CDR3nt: TGCAGTGCTAGAGGGTGGGGACTAGCGGGGGTGATCCAAGAGACCCAGTACTTC
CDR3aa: CSARGWGLAGVIQETQYF

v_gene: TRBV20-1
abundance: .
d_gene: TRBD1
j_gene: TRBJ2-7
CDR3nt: TGCAGTGCTAGGGCCCCGGGACAGGGAGCATTCGGACACCCAACCCTCCTCTCCTACGAGCAGTACTTC
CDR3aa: CSARAPGQGAFGHPTLLSYEQYF